The following is a T cell receptor (beta chain) sequence with its context. Methods used by the authors: The authors estimated nucleated cell counts from reference gene primer amplification. Assay used: immunoSEQ multiplex PCR; TCRdb lists only in-frame clones, some missing. V, J and clone size are those of that table, while D and trimming were read from the DNA. The table records some 250,000 clones, 83% of them present only once. The V gene's germline CDR1 is ENHRY and CDR2 SYGVKD. CDR3 length: 14 residues. V lost 6 bases to trimming and J lost 3 bases; unmatched junction nucleotides: 4. This record comes from a study of blood T cell repertoires in COVID-19. Study-wide context: Collection of acute and convalescent COVID-19 samples took place in the United States, Italy and Spain. T cells, B-cell-depleted T cells, or PBMCs provided the cDNA or gDNA that served as material.

The source material was peripheral blood. This chain uses TRBV10-3 with TRBJ1-1, with TRBD1 identical over 10 bases. The sequence was obtained from a man in his forties or fifties with active or convalescent COVID-19. CDR3 loop: CAIRDDRGHTEAFF. For the CDR3, the DNA is TGTGCCATCAGAGACGACAGGGGGCACACTGAAGCTTTCTTT.